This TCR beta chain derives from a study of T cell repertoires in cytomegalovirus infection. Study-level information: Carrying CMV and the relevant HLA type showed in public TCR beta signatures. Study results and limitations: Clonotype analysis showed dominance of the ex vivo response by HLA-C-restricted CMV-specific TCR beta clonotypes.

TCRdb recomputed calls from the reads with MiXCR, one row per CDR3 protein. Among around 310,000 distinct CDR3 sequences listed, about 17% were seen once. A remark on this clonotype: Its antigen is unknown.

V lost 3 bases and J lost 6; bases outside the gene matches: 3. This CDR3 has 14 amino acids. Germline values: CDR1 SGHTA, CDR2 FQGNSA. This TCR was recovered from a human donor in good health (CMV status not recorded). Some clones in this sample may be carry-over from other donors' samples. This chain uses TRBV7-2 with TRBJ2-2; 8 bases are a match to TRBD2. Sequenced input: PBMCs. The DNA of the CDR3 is TGTGCCAGCAGCTTCGACGGGGGGGCCGGGGAGCTGTTTTTT. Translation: CASSFDGGAGELFF.